This TCR beta chain was retrieved from a study of control samples from healthy donors and cancer patients. Generated by immunoSEQ multiplex PCR, the TCRdb table keeps only in-frame clones and is missing some. This listing includes about 200,000 clones. The clonotype was recovered from a woman under 40 in good health. The sequenced sample consisted of blood.

CDR3: CASSLVSPGGRYEQYF. As DNA, the CDR3 is TGTGCCAGCAGCTTAGTATCCCCGGGGGGGCGGTACGAGCAGTACTTC. The chain employs TRBV7-2 and TRBJ2-7, with 8 bases matching TRBD2. The V segment lost 1 base and the J segment 4 bases; nucleotides outside the gene matches: 9. Germline assignment: CDR1 SGHTA and CDR2 FQGNSA. The CDR3 sequence is 16 residues long.